The rows below give T cell receptor beta chains drawn from one sample of a study of neurological immune-mediated disorders. MiXCR, applied by TCRdb to the 5' RACE reads, yields one record per CDR3 protein. The table includes approximately 65,000 distinct CDR3 sequences, about 4% detected once. The sequenced sample was PBMCs. Receptors originate from a man over 45 with multiple sclerosis. The CDR3 runs from the conserved cysteine through the conserved F or W. D genes are given only for firm matches. The size field is filled for only some rows; it gives once, few, many or a size class.

CDR3 protein: CASSYYSGSGELFF
CDR3 DNA: TGTGCCAGCAGTTACTACTCAGGAAGCGGGGAGCTGTTTTTT
V gene: TRBV6-5
D gene: NA
J gene: TRBJ2-2
CDR3 length: 14
clone size: few

CDR3 protein: CASSPAASSGGINIQYF
CDR3 DNA: TGTGCCAGCAGTCCCGCAGCCTCTAGCGGGGGGATAAACATTCAGTACTTC
V gene: TRBV28
D gene: TRBD2
J gene: TRBJ2-4
CDR3 length: 17
clone size: many

CDR3 protein: CASRRQGATSTGELFF
CDR3 DNA: TGTGCCAGCAGGCGACAGGGGGCGACTTCCACCGGGGAGCTGTTTTTT
V gene: TRBV12-3/TRBV12-4
D gene: TRBD1
J gene: TRBJ2-2
CDR3 length: 16
clone size: many

CDR3 protein: CASSPSGVQANYGYTF
CDR3 DNA: TGTGCCAGCTCACCAAGTGGTGTGCAGGCTAACTATGGCTACACCTTC
V gene: TRBV18
D gene: NA
J gene: TRBJ1-2
CDR3 length: 16
clone size: NA

CDR3 protein: CASSQGVGGAYYNEQFF
CDR3 DNA: TGCGCCAGCAGCCAGGGGGTTGGGGGGGCTTACTACAATGAGCAGTTCTTC
V gene: TRBV4-1
D gene: NA
J gene: TRBJ2-1
CDR3 length: 17
clone size: many

CDR3 protein: CASSLQAGNTGELFF
CDR3 DNA: TGCGCCAGCAGCTTGCAGGCGGGGAACACCGGGGAGCTGTTTTTT
V gene: TRBV5-1
D gene: NA
J gene: TRBJ2-2
CDR3 length: 15
clone size: many

CDR3 protein: CASSQAGTSAGELFF
CDR3 DNA: TGTGCCAGCAGCCAAGCCGGGACTAGTGCCGGGGAGCTGTTTTTT
V gene: TRBV4-2
D gene: TRBD2
J gene: TRBJ2-2
CDR3 length: 15
clone size: many

CDR3 protein: CASSLVDRNTEAFF
CDR3 DNA: TGTGCCAGCAGCTTGGTGGACAGGAACACTGAAGCTTTCTTT
V gene: TRBV5-5
D gene: NA
J gene: TRBJ1-1
CDR3 length: 14
clone size: many

CDR3 protein: CASSSRLTEAFF
CDR3 DNA: TGTGCCAGCAGCTCCCGACTGACTGAAGCTTTCTTT
V gene: TRBV5-4
D gene: NA
J gene: TRBJ1-1
CDR3 length: 12
clone size: NA

CDR3 protein: CASSLRSSTDTQYF
CDR3 DNA: TGTGCCAGCAGCTTACGATCTAGCACAGATACGCAGTATTTT
V gene: TRBV7-2
D gene: NA
J gene: TRBJ2-3
CDR3 length: 14
clone size: many

CDR3 protein: CASSPTGFYNEQFF
CDR3 DNA: TGTGCCAGCTCACCGACAGGGTTCTACAATGAGCAGTTCTTC
V gene: TRBV18
D gene: TRBD1
J gene: TRBJ2-1
CDR3 length: 14
clone size: medium-sized

CDR3 protein: CASSVASNQPQNF
CDR3 DNA: TGTGCCAGCAGCGTAGCCAGCAATCAGCCCCAGAATTTT
V gene: TRBV9
D gene: NA
J gene: TRBJ1-5
CDR3 length: 13
clone size: many

CDR3 protein: CASSYRERNYGYTF
CDR3 DNA: TGCGCCAGCAGCTACCGGGAAAGAAACTATGGCTACACCTTC
V gene: TRBV5-1
D gene: NA
J gene: TRBJ1-2
CDR3 length: 14
clone size: few

CDR3 protein: CASSLVAGASEAFF
CDR3 DNA: TGCGCCAGCAGCTTGGTAGCGGGGGCGAGCGAAGCTTTCTTT
V gene: TRBV5-1
D gene: NA
J gene: TRBJ1-1
CDR3 length: 14
clone size: many